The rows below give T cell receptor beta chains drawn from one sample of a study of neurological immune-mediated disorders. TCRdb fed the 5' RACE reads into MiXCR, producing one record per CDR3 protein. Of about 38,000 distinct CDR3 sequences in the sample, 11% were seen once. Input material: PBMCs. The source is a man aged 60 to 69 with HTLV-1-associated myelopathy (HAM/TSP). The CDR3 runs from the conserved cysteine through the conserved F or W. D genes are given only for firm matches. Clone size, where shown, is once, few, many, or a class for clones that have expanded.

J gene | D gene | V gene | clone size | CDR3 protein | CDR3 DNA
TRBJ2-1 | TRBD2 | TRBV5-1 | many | CASSLSLSSGNNEQFF | TGCGCCAGCAGCTTGTCCCTTTCTAGCGGAAACAATGAGCAGTTCTTC
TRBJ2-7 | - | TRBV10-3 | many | CAISEARMHEQYF | TGTGCCATCAGTGAGGCGCGGATGCACGAGCAGTACTTC
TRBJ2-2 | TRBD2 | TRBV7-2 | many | CASSRLVAGGASVTGELFF | TGTGCCAGCAGCCGCTTAGTAGCGGGAGGCGCGAGCGTGACCGGGGAGCTGTTTTTT
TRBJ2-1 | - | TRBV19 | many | CASSIPGMNNEQFF | TGTGCCAGTAGTATACCGGGAATGAACAATGAGCAGTTCTTC
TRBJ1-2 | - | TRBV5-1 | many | CASSLAREAMSF | TGCGCCAGCAGCTTGGCCAGGGAAGCAATGAGCTTC
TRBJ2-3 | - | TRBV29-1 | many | CSVLGDALGDTDTQYF | TGCAGCGTCCTCGGGGACGCCCTTGGAGACACAGATACGCAGTATTTT
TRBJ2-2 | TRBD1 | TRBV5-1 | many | CASSRTGPTTGELFF | TGCGCCAGCAGCCGGACAGGCCCCACCACCGGGGAGCTGTTTTTT
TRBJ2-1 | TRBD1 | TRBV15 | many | CATRNRGQFGEQFF | TGTGCCACCAGGAACAGGGGGCAATTTGGTGAGCAGTTCTTC
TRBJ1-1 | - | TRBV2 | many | CASSSEGGSGGTEAFF | TGTGCCAGCAGTTCGGAGGGGGGATCGGGAGGCACTGAAGCTTTCTTT
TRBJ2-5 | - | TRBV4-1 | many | CASSQTSEWETQYF | TGCGCCAGCAGCCAGACTAGTGAGTGGGAGACCCAGTACTTC
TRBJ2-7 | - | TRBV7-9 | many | CASSWNLRYEQYF | TGTGCCAGCAGCTGGAACCTCCGGTACGAGCAGTACTTC
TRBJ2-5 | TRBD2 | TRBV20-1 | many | CSVAGNGETQYF | TGCAGTGTAGCGGGAAACGGCGAGACCCAGTACTTC
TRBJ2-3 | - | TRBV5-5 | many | CASTHPRATDTQYF | TGTGCCAGCACGCATCCCCGGGCCACAGATACGCAGTATTTT
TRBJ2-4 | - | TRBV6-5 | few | CASSSGKGGNIQYF | TGTGCCAGCAGTTCAGGGAAAGGGGGGAACATTCAGTACTTC
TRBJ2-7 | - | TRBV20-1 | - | CSAKDFSSYEQYF | TGCAGTGCTAAAGACTTTTCCTCCTACGAGCAGTACTTC
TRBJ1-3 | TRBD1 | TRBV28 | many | CASRYRGSGNTIYF | TGTGCCAGCAGGTACAGGGGCTCTGGAAACACCATATATTTT
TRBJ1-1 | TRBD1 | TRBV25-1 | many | CASRDRGGAFF | TGTGCCAGCCGAGACAGGGGGGGGGCTTTCTTT
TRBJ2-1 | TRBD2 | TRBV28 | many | CSPRLIPLAKLAGPSYNEQFF | TGTTCTCCCCGTCTCATCCCTTTGGCTAAACTAGCGGGCCCCTCCTACAATGAGCAGTTCTTC
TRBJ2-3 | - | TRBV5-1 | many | CASSVNTGSSTDTQYF | TGCGCCAGCAGCGTAAACACAGGCTCTAGCACAGATACGCAGTATTTT
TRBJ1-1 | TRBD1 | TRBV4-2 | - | CASSQELTGDRAEAFF | TGTGCCAGCAGCCAAGAACTTACTGGTGACAGGGCTGAAGCTTTCTTT
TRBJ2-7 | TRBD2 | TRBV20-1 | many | CSARAPGGYEQYF | TGCAGTGCTAGAGCCCCGGGGGGGTACGAGCAGTACTTC
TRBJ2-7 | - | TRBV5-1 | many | CASSLGGVTYEQYF | TGCGCCAGCAGCTTGGGGGGGGTGACCTACGAGCAGTACTTC
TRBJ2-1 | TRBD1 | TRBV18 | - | CASSLGQSVGEQFF | TGTGCCAGCTCACTGGGACAGAGCGTGGGTGAGCAGTTCTTC
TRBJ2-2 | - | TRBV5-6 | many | CASKTSVARTGGELFF | TGTGCCAGCAAGACATCGGTAGCCCGAACTGGCGGGGAGCTGTTTTTT